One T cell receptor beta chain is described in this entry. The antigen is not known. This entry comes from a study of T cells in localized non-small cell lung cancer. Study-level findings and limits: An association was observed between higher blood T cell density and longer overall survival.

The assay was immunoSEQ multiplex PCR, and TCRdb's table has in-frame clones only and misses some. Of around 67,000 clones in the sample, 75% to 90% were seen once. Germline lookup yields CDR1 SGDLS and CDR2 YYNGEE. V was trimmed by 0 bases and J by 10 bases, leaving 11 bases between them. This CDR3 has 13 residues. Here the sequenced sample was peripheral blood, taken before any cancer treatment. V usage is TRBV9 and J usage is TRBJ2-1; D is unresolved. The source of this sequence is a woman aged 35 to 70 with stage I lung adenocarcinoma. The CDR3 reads CASSVDGSREQFF. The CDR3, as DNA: TGTGCCAGCAGCGTAGACGGCAGCAGAGAGCAGTTCTTC.